Listed here are 24 T cell receptor beta chains from one sample, sequenced in a study of PD-1 blockade in classical Hodgkin lymphoma. The time point denotes: cycle 4 day 1 (C4D1), after less than 7 weeks of nivolumab. All trial patients relapsed after autologous stem cell transplantation. The study purified CD4+ T cells from thawed PBMCs using magnetic negative selection. Only in-frame clones appear in the TCRdb table, and some are missing; sequencing was by immunoSEQ multiplex PCR. The profile covers about 30,000 clones, with approximately 78% appearing a single time and less than 0.65% taken by the ten largest. The specimen comprised CD4+ T cells from blood, sampled before the fourth cycle of nivolumab. The receptors here all came from a human donor with classical Hodgkin lymphoma.

The chain is built from TRBV28 and TRBJ1-5; 11 bases align to TRBD1. V lost 5 bases and J lost 3; bases outside the gene matches: 6. This CDR3 has 16 amino acids. The germline V gene has CDR1 MDHEN and CDR2 SYDVKM. In DNA form, the CDR3 reads TGTGCCAGCAGTCCCGGGACAGGGGGGCTCAATCAGCCCCAGCATTTT. Protein: CASSPGTGGLNQPQHF.

The chain employs TRBV19 and TRBJ2-7, with D uncertain. The CDR3 has 16 residues. Trimming pared 6 bases from V and 3 bases from J, leaving 21 bases between. Germline V lookup: CDR1 LNHDA, CDR2 SQIVND (reference sequence). Written as DNA, the CDR3 is TGTGCCAGTAGCCCTAAAGGAACGCCCAGCCACTACGAGCAGTACTTC. Protein: CASSPKGTPSHYEQYF.

V gene TRBV5-1 combines with J gene TRBJ1-1; TRBD1 agrees at 7 bases. The CDR3 contains 12 residues. Germline values: CDR1 SGHRS, CDR2 YFSETQ. The ends lost 5 bases at V and 8 bases at J; junction bases unmatched: 6. The CDR3 is CASSYGQAEAFF. The CDR3 bases are TGCGCCAGCAGTTACGGACAGGCGGAAGCTTTCTTT.

The chain is built from TRBV5-1 and TRBJ2-2; TRBD1 aligns across 11 bases. The CDR3 runs 16 residues. Unmatched junction bases numbered 10, after V lost 8 bases and J lost 4 bases. Germline V gene sequence: CDR1 SGHRS, CDR2 YFSETQ. The DNA for the CDR3 is TGCGCCAGTCAAATCCCGGGACAGGGGGTCACCGGGGAGCTGTTTTTT. Encoded protein: CASQIPGQGVTGELFF.

The chain combines TRBV6-1 with TRBJ1-1; TRBD1 is a possible D gene (6 bases). The V gene's germline CDR1 is MNHNS and CDR2 SASEGT. The ends were cut back, 8 bases at V and 4 bases at J, with 11 bases in the middle. This CDR3 has 12 residues. CDR3 sequence (DNA): TGTGCCAGCGCCTGGGGGGCCACTGAAGCTTTCTTT. Translation: CASAWGATEAFF.

V is TRBV7-9 and J is TRBJ2-5; D unclear. The J call may not be correct, given that the DNA end is closer to TRBJ2-7. The CDR3 sequence is 11 residues long. CDR1 and CDR2 (germline): SEHNR, FQNEAQ (reference sequence). The CDR3 loop reads CASSHSGEQYF. DNA of the CDR3: TGTGCCAGCAGCCACTCGGGCGAGCAGTACTTC.

In its sample, this clone was seen a few times. CDR3 sequence reads: CASSRLGDRSYEQYF. For the CDR3, the DNA is TGTGCCAGCAGCCGTCTGGGTGACAGGTCCTACGAGCAGTACTTC. The V call is TRBV7-9, the J call TRBJ2-7, with D possibly matching TRBD1 (6 bases). Trimming pared 5 bases from V and 1 base from J, leaving 15 bases between. The length of the CDR3 is 15 residues. Germline lookup yields CDR1 SEHNR and CDR2 FQNEAQ (reference sequence).

The chain recombines TRBV7-9 with TRBJ2-2; D possibly matches TRBD1 or TRBD2 (5 bases each). Trimming stripped 3 bases from V and 1 base from J, with 12 bases between. The CDR3 is 16 amino acids. Germline CDR1 SEHNR, CDR2 FQNEAQ (reference sequence). CDR3 in DNA: TGTGCCAGCAGCTTCCCGGGACCAAAGAACACCGGGGAGCTGTTTTTT. Translated: CASSFPGPKNTGELFF.

The chain carries TRBV10-3 and TRBJ2-3; perhaps TRBD2 as D (6 bases). The germline V and J ends were trimmed by 6 bases and 0 bases, with 7 bases remaining between them. This CDR3 contains 13 residues. CDR1 ENHRY and CDR2 SYGVKD come from the germline V gene. This CDR3 reads CAIRAGSTDTQYF. CDR3 sequence (DNA): TGTGCCATCAGGGCGGGGAGCACAGATACGCAGTATTTT.

In the case of this clone: Other DNA variants within this sample encode the same CDR3. The genes are TRBV5-1 and TRBJ2-2, with unresolved D. This CDR3 is built from 13 residues. The germline gives CDR1 SGHRS, CDR2 YFSETQ. Trimming took 0 bases from V and 5 from J, leaving 5 bases between them. The CDR3 nucleotides read TGCGCCAGCAGCTTGGATGGGACCGGGGAGCTGTTTTTT. Translated, it gives CASSLDGTGELFF. The variable domain in full, with the rest retrieved from reference TRBV5-1 and TRBJ2-2, is KAGVTQTPRYLIKTRGQQVTLSCSPISGHRSVSWYQQTPGQGLQFLFEYFSETQRNKGNFPGRFSGRQFSNSRSEMNVSTLELGDSALYLCASSLDGTGELFFGEGSRLTVL.

J is TRBJ1-1 and V is TRBV5-1; tentatively, D is TRBD1 (5 bases). Trimming pared 4 bases from V and 2 bases from J, leaving 15 bases between. Germline-derived CDR1 and CDR2 are SGHRS and YFSETQ. The CDR3 covers 15 residues. The CDR3 DNA sequence: TGCGCCAGCAGCCAGGTATCGGGGGTTAACACTGAAGCTTTCTTT. This encodes CASSQVSGVNTEAFF.

The V and J genes are TRBV5-1 and TRBJ2-7, with TRBD1 as a possible D gene (5 bases). Germline CDR1 is SGHRS and CDR2 is YFSETQ. This CDR3 comprises 14 residues. V was shortened by 0 bases and J by 5 bases, with 12 bases between the two germline ends. CDR3 coding DNA: TGCGCCAGCAGCTTGGCTTGGCAGGGTAACGAGCAGTACTTC. It is translated as CASSLAWQGNEQYF.

In this sample, this clone turned up a few times. The chain combines TRBV6-5 with TRBJ1-6; a possible D gene is TRBD1 (5 bases). The CDR3 totals 15 residues. The germline CDR1 and CDR2 sequences are MNHEY and SVGAGI. V was pared by 4 bases and J by 5 bases, with 12 bases between. CDR3 sequence reads: CASSLGDRHNSPLHF. The CDR3 coding sequence is TGTGCCAGCAGTTTAGGGGACCGACATAATTCACCCCTCCACTTT.

This clone occurred once. The J gene is TRBJ1-2, the V gene TRBV28; unclear D gene. The germline CDR1 and CDR2 sequences are MDHEN and SYDVKM. The CDR3 is 14 residues long. Trimming removed 3 bases at V and 4 bases at J, with 12 bases between. CDR3 loop: CASSFAGVFYGYTF. Written as DNA, the CDR3 is TGTGCCAGCAGTTTTGCCGGGGTATTCTATGGCTACACCTTC.

This clone was counted a few times. V is TRBV18 and J is TRBJ2-7, with D possibly called TRBD1 or TRBD2 (5 bases each). V was trimmed by 5 bases and J by 2 bases, leaving 13 bases between them. The CDR3 covers 14 residues. The germline V gene has CDR1 KGHSH and CDR2 LQKENI. DNA for the CDR3: TGTGCCAGCTCAGGGGGAACGGCAGCCTACGAGCAGTACTTC. Translating it yields CASSGGTAAYEQYF.

The chain uses TRBV27 and TRBJ2-1; 11 bases are shared with TRBD2. J was trimmed by 4 bases and V by 6 bases; bases with no gene match: 8. The CDR3 is 16 residues long. The germline V gene encodes CDR1 MNHEY and CDR2 SMNVEV (reference sequence). The CDR3 protein is CASSWLGLADYNEQFF. CDR3 nucleotides: TGTGCCAGCAGCTGGTTGGGACTAGCGGATTACAATGAGCAGTTCTTC.

In its sample, this clone was seen a few times. V usage is TRBV7-9 and J usage is TRBJ1-2; D possibly corresponds to TRBD1 (6 bases). V gave up 1 base and J gave up 6 bases, with 9 bases separating them. The CDR3 loop spans 13 amino acids. CDR1 and CDR2 (germline): SEHNR, FQNEAQ (reference sequence). CDR3 sequence (DNA): TGTGCCAGCAGCTTAGGACAGGACCATGGCTACACCTTC. Residues: CASSLGQDHGYTF.

Written as DNA, the CDR3 is TGTGCCAGTACTGCGAGGGGGAGCAGGATCAATGAGCAGTTCTTC. Translating it yields CASTARGSRINEQFF. This chain uses TRBV19 with TRBJ2-1; maybe TRBD1 (6 bases). Germline V gene sequence: CDR1 LNHDA, CDR2 SQIVND (reference sequence). V was trimmed by 7 bases and J by 6 bases, leaving 19 bases between them. CDR3 length equals 15 residues.

This clone was recorded only once. The chain has TRBV5-1 and TRBJ2-3, with TRBD1 as a possible D gene (5 bases). CDR3 length: 14 residues. Trimming took off 7 bases at V and 4 bases at J, with 16 bases between the two ends. Germline V gene lookup returns CDR1 SGHRS and CDR2 YFSETQ. This CDR3 is CASGRAREADTQYF. CDR3 DNA: TGCGCCAGCGGCAGGGCTAGGGAAGCAGATACGCAGTATTTT.

The chain is built from TRBV29-1 and TRBJ1-1; D gene unclear. Germline V gene data show CDR1 as SQVTM and CDR2 as ANQGSEA. CDR3 size: 13 residues. V lost 7 bases, J lost 0 bases, and 12 bases lay in between. For the CDR3, the DNA is TGCAGCGCCACACTGTCCATGAACACTGAAGCTTTCTTT. This encodes CSATLSMNTEAFF.

The sample holds a few counts of this clone. The V and J genes are TRBV5-1 and TRBJ2-3, with TRBD2 matching 7 bases. Germline trimming cut 0 bases from V and 3 bases from J; bases unmatched to any gene: 7. The CDR3 has 16 amino acids. Germline CDR1 is SGHRS and CDR2 is YFSETQ. The CDR3 here is CASSLAPGEGTDTQYF. CDR3 bases: TGCGCCAGCAGCTTGGCCCCGGGGGAGGGGACAGATACGCAGTATTTT.

The V and J genes are TRBV4-2 and TRBJ2-2, with 13 bases matching TRBD2. CDR1 is LGHNA, CDR2 YNFKEQ, per germline. The J segment lost 1 base and the V segment lost 4 bases, leaving 6 bases of the junction unmatched. The CDR3 runs to 18 residues. In DNA form, the CDR3 reads TGTGCCAGCAGCCCCGGCACTAGCGGGGGGGGGAACACCGGGGAGCTGTTTTTT. This sequence encodes CASSPGTSGGGNTGELFF.

This clone has only one observation. V usage is TRBV6-6 and J usage is TRBJ2-7, with TRBD1 matching 9 bases. J was trimmed by 2 bases and V by 7 bases; bases with no gene match: 6. The CDR3 has 14 residues. Germline-derived CDR1 and CDR2 are MNHNY and SVGAGI (reference sequence). CDR3 bases: TGTGCCAGCACCTGGGACAGGGAGACCTACGAGCAGTACTTC. This translates into CASTWDRETYEQYF.

V is TRBV6-1 and J is TRBJ2-5; no reliable D call. Trimming pared 5 bases from V and 3 bases from J, leaving 13 bases between. From germline, CDR1 is MNHNS and CDR2 SASEGT. This CDR3 has 14 amino acids. CDR3 sequence (DNA): TGTGCCAGCAGTTCTGGGGTAGGGAAAGAGACCCAGTACTTC. It translates to CASSSGVGKETQYF.